A selection of T cell receptor beta chains follows, all from one sample in a study of response to subunit inactivated influenza vaccine. From the RT-PCR reads, TCRdb called clonotypes with MiXCR, one entry per CDR3 protein. The sample includes more than 600,000 distinct CDR3 sequences, about 18% of them seen just once. The sequencing here drew on PBMCs from blood, taken 5 days after vaccination. The receptors were sampled from a man aged 50 to 60 who received an inactivated influenza vaccine. Both conserved end residues are part of each CDR3. Fields, in order: CDR3 protein, CDR3 DNA, V gene, D gene, J gene, clone size. The D gene is left open where the match is weak. Expanded clones are given a class, and other clones once, few, many or no size at all.

CSVRSFYEQYF TGCAGCGTTCGAAGTTTCTACGAGCAGTACTTC TRBV29-1 . TRBJ2-7 few
CASRPRLAGISEQFF TGTGCCAGCAGACCCCGGCTAGCGGGAATTTCTGAGCAGTTCTTC TRBV6-1 TRBD2 TRBJ2-1 .
CSARSGQGEKLFF TGCAGTGCTAGATCGGGACAGGGGGAGAAACTGTTTTTT TRBV20-1 TRBD1 TRBJ1-4 few
CASSYRGEAFF TGTGCCAGCAGTTATAGAGGTGAAGCTTTCTTT TRBV6-5 . TRBJ1-1 many
CSVPDRGWYGYTF TGCAGCGTTCCTGACAGGGGATGGTATGGCTACACCTTC TRBV29-1 TRBD1 TRBJ1-2 .
CASATGIEQYF TGTGCCAGCGCGACAGGGATCGAGCAGTACTTC TRBV2 TRBD1 TRBJ2-7 .
CASSPNLGGNEKLFF TGTGCCAGCAGTCCGAATTTAGGGGGGAATGAAAAACTGTTTTTT TRBV25-1 . TRBJ1-4 few
CSVVIWRGGLSSYNEQFF TGCAGCGTTGTTATATGGCGCGGCGGATTGAGCTCCTACAATGAGCAGTTCTTC TRBV29-1 . TRBJ2-1 .
CASSPGHALNYGYTF TGTGCCAGCAGTCCTGGACACGCATTAAACTATGGCTACACCTTC TRBV5-5 . TRBJ1-2 .
CSARGVSNSYNEQFF TGCAGTGCTAGAGGGGTTAGCAACTCCTACAATGAGCAGTTCTTC TRBV20-1 . TRBJ2-1 few
CATSEMAGAYNEQFF TGTGCCACCAGCGAAATGGCAGGCGCCTACAATGAGCAGTTCTTC TRBV15 . TRBJ2-1 few
CASSAGGRIQETQYF TGCGCCAGCAGCGCCGGGGGTAGGATCCAAGAGACCCAGTACTTC TRBV5-1 . TRBJ2-5 once
CASSYRIDRGLNIQYF TGTGCCAGCAGTTACAGAATCGACAGGGGGCTAAACATTCAGTACTTC TRBV6-5 TRBD1 TRBJ2-4 .
CASRPDRGFFEQFF TGTGCCAGCCGGCCGGACAGGGGCTTTTTTGAGCAGTTCTTC TRBV11-2 TRBD1 TRBJ2-1 .
CASSLTGQGNSPLHF TGCGCCAGCAGCTTAACGGGACAGGGGAATTCACCCCTCCACTTT TRBV5-1 TRBD1 TRBJ1-6 few
CASRMDGSGLGSYGYTF TGTGCCAGCAGGATGGATGGGTCTGGGTTGGGGAGCTATGGCTACACCTTC TRBV6-1 . TRBJ1-2 .
CASSLLLSGANVLTF TGTGCCAGCAGCTTGCTGCTATCTGGGGCCAACGTCCTGACTTTC TRBV5-5 . TRBJ2-6 .
CSARDPGVGTEAFF TGCAGTGCTAGAGATCCAGGGGTGGGCACTGAAGCTTTCTTT TRBV20-1 . TRBJ1-1 few
CASSYRMGTDTQYF TGTGCCAGCAGTTACCGTATGGGGACAGATACGCAGTATTTT TRBV6-2/TRBV6-3 . TRBJ2-3 .
CSVESGWGSGGYGYTF TGCAGCGTTGAGTCTGGGTGGGGATCCGGGGGCTATGGCTACACCTTC TRBV29-1 . TRBJ1-2 many
CSARGGLLGRYEQYF TGCAGTGCTAGGGGGGGACTCCTCGGGCGCTACGAGCAGTACTTC TRBV20-1 . TRBJ2-7 .
CSVTSGYNEQFF TGCAGCGTTACTAGCGGTTACAATGAGCAGTTCTTC TRBV29-1 TRBD2 TRBJ2-1 .
CASNSYNQPQHF TGTGCCAGTAACAGTTACAATCAGCCCCAGCATTTT TRBV19 . TRBJ1-5 .
CASSSGLAGGVDEQYF TGTGCCAGCAGTTCCGGACTAGCGGGAGGCGTGGACGAGCAGTACTTC TRBV12-3/TRBV12-4 TRBD2 TRBJ2-7 .
CASSVSPGGSGNTIYF TGTGCCAGCAGCGTAAGCCCGGGGGGCTCAGGAAACACCATATATTTT TRBV9 . TRBJ1-3 .
CASSVNSGSPYNEQFF TGTGCCAGCAGTGTAAACAGCGGGAGCCCCTACAATGAGCAGTTCTTC TRBV28 TRBD2 TRBJ2-1 .
CASSWGMNTEAFF TGCGCCAGCAGCTGGGGGATGAACACTGAAGCTTTCTTT TRBV4-3 . TRBJ1-1 many
CASSLASRNNEQFF TGTGCCAGCAGCTTAGCTTCCCGGAACAATGAGCAGTTCTTC TRBV7-2 . TRBJ2-1 .
CASSGGGLRFYNEQFF TGTGCCAGCAGTGGAGGAGGTCTAAGATTCTACAATGAGCAGTTCTTC TRBV12-3/TRBV12-4 . TRBJ2-1 .
CASSLDRDPSYEQYF TGTGCCAGCAGCTTAGACCGGGATCCCTCCTACGAGCAGTACTTC TRBV11-3 . TRBJ2-7 .
CASRRGTESYGYTF TGTGCCAGCAGACGTGGGACAGAGAGCTATGGCTACACCTTC TRBV5-4 TRBD1 TRBJ1-2 few
CSARVGGRLHEQYF TGCAGTGCTAGAGTCGGAGGGAGGTTACACGAGCAGTACTTC TRBV20-1 . TRBJ2-7 many
CASSLDLLSVNEQFF TGTGCCAGCAGTTTGGACCTCCTCTCGGTCAATGAGCAGTTCTTC TRBV28 . TRBJ2-1 .
CASGRAWGTDTQYF TGTGCCAGCGGGAGGGCTTGGGGCACAGATACGCAGTATTTT TRBV6-2/TRBV6-3 TRBD2 TRBJ2-3 .
CASSLKGGSPLHF TGTGCCAGCAGCTTAAAAGGTGGTTCACCCCTCCACTTT TRBV7-2 . TRBJ1-6 .
CASSSDRFLGYEQFF TGTGCCAGCAGCTCGGACAGGTTCCTGGGGTATGAGCAGTTCTTC TRBV5-6 TRBD1 TRBJ2-1 few
CASGQLYGYTF TGTGCCAGCGGACAGCTATATGGCTACACCTTC TRBV28 . TRBJ1-2 few
CASSISGSTTGELFF TGCGCCAGCAGCATTAGCGGGAGTACCACCGGGGAGCTGTTTTTT TRBV5-1 TRBD2 TRBJ2-2 .
CASSVDAGTTPYEQYF TGTGCCAGCAGTGTAGACGCCGGGACGACCCCCTACGAGCAGTACTTC TRBV12-3/TRBV12-4 . TRBJ2-7 many
CASSLAGGPSETQYF TGCGCCAGCAGCTTGGCCGGGGGGCCGTCAGAGACCCAGTACTTC TRBV5-1 . TRBJ2-5 .
CASSPSLWRDTQYF TGTGCCAGCAGCCCCTCCTTATGGCGTGATACGCAGTATTTT TRBV13 . TRBJ2-3 few
CASSSRQGVGGYTF TGTGCCAGCAGTTCCCGACAGGGGGTGGGAGGCTACACCTTC TRBV12-3/TRBV12-4 TRBD1 TRBJ1-2 few
CASSPQSGTYNEQFF TGTGCCAGCTCACCCCAATCCGGGACCTACAATGAGCAGTTCTTC TRBV18 . TRBJ2-1 .
CSVSTGTHEQFF TGCAGCGTTTCGACAGGGACCCATGAGCAGTTCTTC TRBV29-1 TRBD1 TRBJ2-1 few
CASSSVGSGERNTIYF TGCGCCAGCAGCTCGGTCGGGTCAGGGGAAAGGAACACCATATATTTT TRBV5-1 . TRBJ1-3 .
CASTRSGSETQYF TGTGCCAGCACACGAAGTGGCTCAGAGACCCAGTACTTC TRBV6-1 . TRBJ2-5 .
CAISETGTDTQYF TGTGCCATCAGTGAGACAGGGACAGATACGCAGTATTTT TRBV10-3 . TRBJ2-3 few
CASSPYILNTGELFF TGTGCCAGCAGCCCTTACATACTTAACACCGGGGAGCTGTTTTTT TRBV12-3/TRBV12-4 . TRBJ2-2 many
CASSSLVGVAGTGELFF TGTGCCAGCAGCTCCCTGGTCGGGGTAGCTGGGACCGGGGAGCTGTTTTTT TRBV7-3 . TRBJ2-2 once
CASRTTGGVGGYTF TGTGCCAGCAGAACGACAGGGGGGGTCGGTGGCTACACCTTC TRBV28 TRBD1 TRBJ1-2 .
CASSLTSRGRGYEQYF TGTGCCAGCAGCTTAACCTCTCGGGGCAGGGGATACGAGCAGTACTTC TRBV7-9 . TRBJ2-7 many
CASSTKPGQGAGEQFF TGCGCCAGCAGCACGAAGCCGGGACAGGGGGCCGGTGAGCAGTTCTTC TRBV4-1 TRBD1 TRBJ2-1 once
CASSQDRLRGGRTDTQYF TGTGCCAGCAGCCAAGATCGTCTCCGGGGAGGGCGCACAGATACGCAGTATTTT TRBV4-2 TRBD2 TRBJ2-3 .
CASSQEGLPGVSYNEQFF TGTGCCAGCAGCCAAGAAGGCCTGCCGGGGGTTTCCTACAATGAGCAGTTCTTC TRBV14 . TRBJ2-1 .
CASPGDDQLPQHF TGTGCTAGCCCCGGTGACGACCAGTTACCCCAGCATTTT TRBV21-1 . TRBJ1-5 .